The 18 T cell receptor beta chains listed next were all sequenced from one sample in a study of metastatic and nonmetastatic thyroid tumors. Using MiXCR, TCRdb reanalyzed the PCR reads. This sample has 35,000 to 45,000 clones; roughly 3.2% occur once, and the top ten carry around 9.9%. None of the patients had undergone any treatment ahead of thyroid surgery. The sample consisted of blood. The receptors originated from a female donor with papillary thyroid cancer or a benign thyroid nodule (not recorded which). Some clones in this sample may be carry-over from other donors' samples.

This clone was seen ten or more times. This chain uses TRBV3-1 with TRBJ2-7; unclear D gene. Germline V gene sequence: CDR1 LGHDT, CDR2 YNNKEL (reference sequence). This CDR3 has 11 residues. V lost 8 bases, J lost 3 bases, and 8 bases lay in between. CDR3 in amino acids: CASAAFYEQYF. Written as DNA, the CDR3 is TGTGCCAGCGCTGCCTTCTACGAGCAGTACTTC.

This clone was detected many times. The V call is TRBV11-1, the J call TRBJ2-7; D is undetermined. The CDR3 sequence is 14 residues long. V was pared by 1 base and J by 3 bases, with 10 bases between. CDR1 SGHAT and CDR2 FQDESV come from the germline V gene (reference sequence). The CDR3 loop reads CASSLGLQLYEQYF. The CDR3 nucleotides are TGTGCCAGCAGCTTAGGGCTGCAACTCTACGAGCAGTACTTC.

Turning to this clone: The germline gene is not matched at one end of the junction; a read error may be the cause. This CDR3 is CASSSGTGELYF. For the CDR3, the DNA is TGTGCCAGCAGTTCAGGGACCGGGGAGCTGTACTTC. This chain links TRBV28 with TRBJ2-7; D is tentatively TRBD1 or TRBD2 (5 bases each). This CDR3 region has 12 residues. Per germline, CDR1 MDHEN and CDR2 SYDVKM.

The sample holds many counts of this clone. The chain couples TRBV7-9 to TRBJ2-3; D might be TRBD2 (6 bases). From germline, CDR1 is SEHNR and CDR2 FQNEAQ (reference sequence). The V and J ends lost 3 bases and 4 bases respectively, with 8 bases between them. The CDR3 covers 13 residues. Written as DNA, the CDR3 is TGTGCCAGCAGCTTTGGAGGGCCAGATACGCAGTATTTT. This codes for CASSFGGPDTQYF. Full variable domain (rest looked up from reference TRBV7-9 and TRBJ2-3): DTGVSQNPRHKITKRGQNVTFRCDPISEHNRLYWYRQTLGQGPEFLTYFQNEAQLEKSRLLSDRFSAERPKGSFSTLEIQRTEQGDSAMYLCASSFGGPDTQYFGPGTRLTVL.

In regard to this clone: This may be a read error, as it is one base from a much larger clone. The chain combines TRBV6-2 or TRBV6-3 with TRBJ2-7; 8 bases are a match to TRBD2. The trim removed 3 bases at V and 0 bases at J, leaving 1 base unmatched. CDR1 MNHEY and CDR2 SVGEGT come from the germline V gene. The CDR3 has 14 amino acids. The CDR3 sequence: CASSYGTSSYEQYF. DNA of the CDR3: TGTGCCAGCAGTTATGGGACTAGCTCCTACGAGCAGTACTTC.

This clone has at least ten counts. The chain recombines TRBV28 with TRBJ1-5; maybe TRBD1 (5 bases). V was clipped by 8 bases and J by 7 bases, with 15 bases between them. Per the germline V gene, CDR1 is MDHEN and CDR2 is SYDVKM. The CDR3 has 13 residues. The CDR3 DNA reads as TGTGCCAGCGTGGGGCCGGTCCGGCAGCCCCAGCATTTT. Translation: CASVGPVRQPQHF.

This clone occurred many times. V is TRBV4-1 and J is TRBJ2-3; no firm D call. V was cut by 1 base and J by 5 bases, with 13 bases left in between. CDR3 length equals 15 residues. Germline V lookup: CDR1 MGHRA, CDR2 YSYEKL. Here the CDR3 DNA reads TGCGCCAGCAGCCAAGTATATGGGCCCGGAGATACGCAGTATTTT. It specifies CASSQVYGPGDTQYF.

This clone was recorded many times. The chain carries TRBV24-1 and TRBJ2-7; D gene ambiguous. Deletions cut 4 bases from V and 3 bases from J, with 15 bases between. The CDR3 covers 15 residues. Germline-derived CDR1 and CDR2 are KGHDR and SFDVKD. Here the CDR3 reads CATSDSRDSNYEQYF. The DNA of the CDR3 is TGTGCCACCAGTGACTCTAGAGACTCCAACTACGAGCAGTACTTC.

This clone came up a few times. The junction does not match germline at one end; this may be a read error. The CDR3 DNA reads TGTGTCAGCAATGTAGCGGGTTTACTATCCTACGAGCAGTACTTC. Translating it yields CVSNVAGLLSYEQYF. The V call is TRBV28, the J call TRBJ2-7, with TRBD2 identical over 7 bases. This CDR3 is 15 amino acids long. Germline CDR1 reads MDHEN; CDR2 reads SYDVKM. The full variable domain, its missing parts supplied by reference TRBV28 and TRBJ2-7, is DVKVTQSSRYLVKRTGEKVFLECVQDMDHENMFWYRQDPGLGLRLIYFSYDVKMKEKGDIPEGYSVSREKKERFSLILESASTNQTSMYLCVSNVAGLLSYEQYFGPGTRLTVT.

This clone counts as medium-sized. The V and J genes are TRBV19 and TRBJ2-1; D gene ambiguous. The CDR3 runs to 17 residues. Trimming pared 0 bases from V and 1 base from J, leaving 13 bases between. Germline V gene sequence: CDR1 LNHDA, CDR2 SQIVND (reference sequence). CDR3 loop: CASSIDRILASYNEQFF. The CDR3 DNA sequence: TGTGCCAGTAGTATAGATCGGATACTCGCTTCCTACAATGAGCAGTTCTTC.

J is TRBJ2-2 and V is TRBV6-5; D gene ambiguous. CDR1 MNHEY and CDR2 SVGAGI come from the germline V gene. Trimming left V 2 bases short and J 2 bases short, with 12 bases between. The CDR3 runs 16 residues. CDR3 protein: CASSYIRTDNTGELFF. The CDR3 DNA reads TGTGCCAGCAGTTACATTCGGACGGATAACACCGGGGAGCTGTTTTTT.

In its sample, this clone was seen a few times. The rearrangement links TRBV28 to TRBJ2-7; 8 positions match TRBD1. The CDR3 spans 16 residues. Trimming removed 2 bases from V and 1 base from J; junction bases left unmatched: 7. Per germline, CDR1 MDHEN and CDR2 SYDVKM. The CDR3 loop reads CASSLARTGYSYEQYF. CDR3 bases: TGTGCCAGCAGTTTAGCCAGGACAGGGTATTCCTACGAGCAGTACTTC. Together with reference TRBV28 and TRBJ2-7, the CDR3 gives the full variable domain: DVKVTQSSRYLVKRTGEKVFLECVQDMDHENMFWYRQDPGLGLRLIYFSYDVKMKEKGDIPEGYSVSREKKERFSLILESASTNQTSMYLCASSLARTGYSYEQYFGPGTRLTVT.

This clone was recorded at least ten times. The chain has TRBV4-2 and TRBJ2-1; 7 bases fit TRBD2. Germline loops: CDR1 LGHNA, CDR2 YNFKEQ. The CDR3 has 18 amino acids. J lost 4 bases, V lost 3 bases, and 15 bases had no gene match. The chain's CDR3 is CASSQARRGAGVYNEQFF. The CDR3 nucleotides read TGTGCCAGCAGCCAGGCACGGCGTGGTGCGGGAGTATACAATGAGCAGTTCTTC.

The sample holds many counts of this clone. The chain recombines TRBV5-1 with TRBJ2-2, with 10 bases identical to TRBD1. Germline V gives CDR1 SGHRS, CDR2 YFSETQ. V gave up 3 bases and J gave up 6 bases; unmatched junction bases: 2. CDR3 length equals 14 residues. The CDR3 sequence is CASSWGQGPGELFF. CDR3 sequence (DNA): TGCGCCAGCAGCTGGGGACAGGGGCCCGGGGAGCTGTTTTTT.

The sample holds a few counts of this clone. The sample holds other DNA sequences that translate to the same CDR3. This chain connects TRBV11-3 to TRBJ2-1, with D perhaps matching TRBD2 (5 bases). CDR3 length equals 13 residues. Trimming removed 6 bases from V and 3 bases from J, with 9 bases in between. Looked up from germline, CDR1 is SGHNT and CDR2 is YENEEA. Here the CDR3 DNA reads TGTGCCAGCAGTCTCGGGAACTACAATGAGCAGTTCTTC. Residues: CASSLGNYNEQFF.

This clone was seen at least ten times. This chain links TRBV28 with TRBJ1-3, with a tentative D call TRBD1 (6 bases). The length of the CDR3 is 15 residues. Germline lookup yields CDR1 MDHEN and CDR2 SYDVKM. Trimming left V 5 bases short and J 0 bases short, with 11 bases between. CDR3 residues: CASSETGYSGNTIYF. CDR3 sequence (DNA): TGTGCCAGCAGTGAGACAGGTTACTCTGGAAACACCATATATTTT.

This clone has ten or more counts. This sequence may be a read error, since a much larger clone differs from it by one base. Other DNA variants within this sample encode the same CDR3. The J gene is TRBJ2-5, the V gene TRBV9; the match to TRBD1 covers 9 bases. Germline V gene data show CDR1 as SGDLS and CDR2 as YYNGEE. This CDR3 spans 16 amino acids. The CDR3 DNA reads TGCGCCAGCAGCGTAGGGAGGGACAGGGTGGTGGAGACCCAGTACTTC. The encoded protein is CASSVGRDRVVETQYF.

This clone occurred many times. The chain joins TRBV7-8 to TRBJ2-7; 8 nucleotides agree with TRBD2. Per the germline V gene, CDR1 is SGHVS and CDR2 is FQNEAQ. CDR3 size: 15 residues. Losses at the gene ends were 1 base for V and 2 bases for J; bases not matched to a gene: 4. The CDR3 loop reads CASSLEGGGTYEQYF. CDR3 coding DNA: TGTGCCAGCAGCTTAGAGGGCGGGGGGACCTACGAGCAGTACTTC.